The TCR beta chain described here comes from a study of T-cell memory formation after mild COVID-19 (dated by TCRdb to the early 2020s). For context, the study as a whole: TCR sequence clusters from the two donors were found to be largely donor specific. Longitudinal TCRalpha and TCRbeta repertoire sequencing tracked T-cell clones expanding and contracting after mild COVID-19 in two donors. The cohort was made up of two young adult volunteers, one female and one male, who were previously healthy. Points the paper makes about the study in general: Only a couple of mild cases were covered by the study, and larger cohorts that include severe cases with pre-infection samples were considered necessary. Contracting CD4+ clones appeared mostly in the CM and EM memory subsets, whereas CD8+ clones were enriched in EMRA. SARS-CoV-2 specificity was not confirmed for the second-wave clones peaking on day 37. The detection of some responding clones in pre-infection memory suggests that pre-existing cross-reactive memory T cells joined the SARS-CoV-2 response. From day 15 to 85, contracting clones showed balanced CD4/CD8 phenotypes, whereas a second wave of clones that expanded from day 15 to 37 leaned towards CD4+.

Ficoll-Paque density gradient centrifugation was the method used to isolate PBMCs. Reads for this sample came from an Illumina NovaSeq 6000. TCRalpha and TCRbeta cDNA libraries were constructed by 5'RACE with constant-segment primers, with sample barcodes and unique molecular identifiers being introduced. Trizol reagent was used to extract RNA from every sample. Library amplification was performed in two PCR steps, and a second sample barcode and Illumina TruSeq adapters were introduced in the second step. Libraries were sequenced on an Illumina NovaSeq with 2 x 150 bp paired-end reads. As for how the authors treated the data: Demultiplexing of reads and collapsing into UMI-guided consensus sequences were performed with migec v1.2.7. Using mixcr v2.1.11, UMI consensuses were aligned to TRA and TRB V and J templates and then assembled into clonotypes. A clonotype was counted as expanded or contracted only if both edgeR and NoisET called the change significant, with noise models trained on biological replicates. edgeR calls used a false discovery rate-adjusted p below 0.01 and a log2 fold-change threshold of 1. As an exploratory analysis of dynamics, max-normalized trajectories of the 1000 most abundant clonotypes were examined by PCA with hierarchical clustering. The CD4 or CD8 phenotype of responding clones was assigned using the separately sequenced CD4+ and CD8+ repertoires. The raw public data were reprocessed by TCRdb itself: fastp quality trimming at Q25, MiXCR clonotype calling, in-frame beta chains only. Rows are combined by CDR3 protein, so each entry shows the most common genes and DNA. The V and J calls and clone size are TCRdb's, not the authors'. This sample lists fewer than 700,000 distinct CDR3 sequences; roughly 18% were detected once. The ten largest clonotypes hold more than 10% of the sample.

As regards this clonotype: No cognate antigen has been identified for it. Base qualities were left out, and no much larger clone turns up one base away.

V lost 1 base and J lost 0 bases; the stretch between them is 7 bases long. As encoded in the germline V gene, CDR1 is SGHTA while CDR2 is FQGNSA. Its CDR3 holds 14 amino acids, cysteine through phenylalanine. Only CDR3 DNA remains: 42 bases, in frame from the first base. The receptor comes from an adult woman who had mild COVID-19 (a few samples of this study predate the infection). The sample titles of this study are shuffled in the database, so cell type and time point are left out; the donor was told from shared clones. Material: PBMCs or a T cell subset sorted from them (not recorded which). Recombination connected TRBV7-2 to TRBJ2-7; TRBD1 is a possible D gene, resting on 5 matching bases. DNA sequence: TGTGCCAGCAGCTTAGACAGGTTCTCCTACGAGCAGTACTTC. Its translation is CASSLDRFSYEQYF.